The 19 T cell receptor beta chains given below trace back to one sample, sequenced in a study of T cells in Graves' hyperthyroidism and ophthalmopathy. Amplification of TCR beta CDR3 regions used RNA as the template. First-round RT-PCR of the TCR CDR3 relied on the HTBI primer set. From the multiplex PCR reads, TCRdb called clonotypes with MiXCR, one entry per CDR3 protein. The profile shows over 700,000 distinct CDR3 sequences, about 35% of them singletons. The specimen was blood. All receptors come from a middle-aged woman with Graves' hyperthyroidism.

V gene TRBV6-1 combines with J gene TRBJ2-2; 8 bases align to TRBD1. The germline CDR1 and CDR2 sequences are MNHNS and SASEGT. The CDR3 contains 14 residues. V was clipped by 7 bases and J by 7 bases; unmatched bases: 8. This CDR3 reads CASTLGQGLGELFF. For the CDR3, the DNA is TGTGCCAGCACTCTCGGACAGGGACTCGGGGAGCTGTTTTTT.

The J gene is TRBJ2-7, the V gene TRBV29-1, with 10 positions matching TRBD2. Germline values: CDR1 SQVTM, CDR2 ANQGSEA. Germline trimming cut 8 bases from V and 6 bases from J; bases unmatched to any gene: 10. This CDR3 region has 13 residues. The CDR3 nucleotides are TGCAGCTTGGAGCCTAGCGGGGGATCCGAGCAGTACTTC. Translated, it gives CSLEPSGGSEQYF.

The sample holds many counts of this clonotype. The chain joins TRBV20-1 to TRBJ1-6; no reliable D call. There are 11 residues in the CDR3. Germline V gives CDR1 DFQATT, CDR2 SNEGSKA (reference sequence). The germline V and J ends were trimmed by 2 bases and 10 bases, with 6 bases remaining between them. The CDR3 region has the DNA TGCAGTGCTAGAATGGGCTCACCCCTCCACTTT. It encodes CSARMGSPLHF.

This clonotype was counted a few times. The rearrangement uses TRBV14 and TRBJ2-5; 12 bases are a match to TRBD2. The length of the CDR3 is 16 residues. The V segment lost 4 bases and the J segment 0 bases; nucleotides outside the gene matches: 3. From germline, CDR1 is SGHDN and CDR2 FVKESK. Here the CDR3 DNA reads TGTGCCAGCAGCCTCCGGACTAGCGGGGACCAAGAGACCCAGTACTTC. It translates to CASSLRTSGDQETQYF.

This clonotype came up many times. DNA for the CDR3: TGTGCCAGCAGCTTAACGGGGGCTGCCTATGGCTACACCTTC. This translates into CASSLTGAAYGYTF. The chain links TRBV7-3 to TRBJ1-2; weak D call: TRBD1 (6 bases). The CDR3 is made up of 14 amino acids. Germline loops: CDR1 SGHTA, CDR2 FQGTGA. V lost 0 bases to trimming and J lost 4 bases, with 9 bases between them.

The chain couples TRBV28 to TRBJ2-7, with D perhaps matching TRBD1 (6 bases). The CDR3 totals 13 residues. V was pared by 6 bases and J by 6 bases, with 15 bases between. Germline V CDR1 and CDR2: MDHEN, SYDVKM. CDR3 DNA: TGTGCCAGCAGAAGGGACATTCTGTCCGAGCAGTACTTC. Its translation is CASRRDILSEQYF. Filled out from reference TRBV28 and TRBJ2-7, the complete variable domain reads DVKVTQSSRYLVKRTGEKVFLECVQDMDHENMFWYRQDPGLGLRLIYFSYDVKMKEKGDIPEGYSVSREKKERFSLILESASTNQTSMYLCASRRDILSEQYFGPGTRLTVT.

This chain joins TRBV7-2 and TRBJ2-7, with a possible D match to TRBD1 (6 bases). V dropped 5 bases and J dropped 5 bases, with 16 bases sitting between them. CDR3 length: 14 amino acids. Looked up from germline, CDR1 is SGHTA and CDR2 is FQGNSA. The CDR3 spells CASSPSGGWNEQYF. The CDR3 nucleotides are TGTGCCAGCAGCCCAAGTGGGGGCTGGAACGAGCAGTACTTC.

This clonotype was detected ten times or more. This sequence joins TRBV24-1 and TRBJ1-5; D is unresolved. The ends were cut back, 5 bases at V and 5 bases at J, with 9 bases in the middle. Germline CDR1 is KGHDR and CDR2 is SFDVKD. CDR3 length: 13 amino acids. CDR3: CATSGGWHQPQHF. CDR3 nucleotides: TGTGCCACCAGTGGGGGATGGCATCAGCCCCAGCATTTT.

This clonotype was seen only a few times. This rearrangement joins TRBV9 to TRBJ1-6; D may be TRBD1 (5 bases). This CDR3 is built from 15 residues. With 5 bases removed from V and 7 bases from J, the gap between germline ends came to 16 bases. Germline V gene lookup returns CDR1 SGDLS and CDR2 YYNGEE. This CDR3 reads CASSLVGPKNSPLHF. CDR3 coding DNA: TGTGCCAGCAGTTTGGTGGGACCCAAGAATTCACCCCTCCACTTT.

This clonotype has more than one count but fewer than ten. This chain uses TRBV11-1 with TRBJ1-2; TRBD1 is a possible D gene (6 bases). V dropped 8 bases and J dropped 8 bases, with 18 bases sitting between them. The CDR3 is 13 amino acids. The germline V gene has CDR1 SGHAT and CDR2 FQDESV (reference sequence). CDR3 in amino acids: CASSPGALRGYTF. DNA for the CDR3: TGTGCCAGCTCACCAGGGGCCCTCAGGGGCTACACCTTC.

A remark on this clonotype: One end of the junction fails to match germline, which may point to a read error. V is TRBV6-5 and J is TRBJ1-3, with 7 bases aligning to TRBD1. The germline gives CDR1 MNHEY, CDR2 SVGAGI. The CDR3 covers 12 residues. CDR3 protein: CASSVQQGRWTF. Written as DNA, the CDR3 is TGTGCCAGCAGTGTCCAACAGGGGCGATGGACTTTT.

The sample holds many counts of this clonotype. The V call is TRBV5-8, the J call TRBJ1-2; D not resolved. The CDR3 spans 12 residues. Trimming pared 2 bases from V and 6 bases from J, leaving 8 bases between. The germline CDR1 and CDR2 sequences are SGHTS and YDEGEE. In DNA form, the CDR3 reads TGTGCCAGCAGCTTATGGACGGATGGCTACACCTTC. Translated, it gives CASSLWTDGYTF.

This clonotype has a count of ten or more. The rearrangement uses TRBV10-3 and TRBJ1-6; 10 bases match TRBD1. J was trimmed by 6 bases and V by 7 bases; bases with no gene match: 6. Germline assignment: CDR1 ENHRY and CDR2 SYGVKD. The CDR3 length is 15 residues. In nucleotides, the CDR3 is TGTGCCATCACCGGGACAGGGGATGGTAATTCACCCCTCCACTTT. Protein: CAITGTGDGNSPLHF.

V is TRBV11-2 and J is TRBJ1-2; TRBD1 matches 9 bases. The ends lost 3 bases at V and 7 bases at J; junction bases unmatched: 6. Germline V CDR1 and CDR2: SGHAT, FQNNGV. This CDR3 has 14 residues. This CDR3 is CASSLGQGVSGYTF. The CDR3 nucleotides read TGTGCCAGCAGCTTGGGACAGGGAGTAAGTGGCTACACCTTC.

The chain is built from TRBV20-1 and TRBJ1-3, with D perhaps TRBD1 (5 bases). V lost 4 bases and J lost 0, with 7 bases in between. The germline gives CDR1 DFQATT, CDR2 SNEGSKA (reference sequence). The CDR3 has 13 residues. The CDR3 is CSAMGGSGNTIYF. CDR3 nucleotides: TGCAGTGCTATGGGGGGCTCTGGAAACACCATATATTTT.

The chain combines TRBV24-1 with TRBJ2-3, with TRBD1 identical over 9 bases. The trim removed 4 bases at V and 3 bases at J, leaving 7 bases unmatched. This CDR3 spans 16 amino acids. Germline V CDR1 and CDR2: KGHDR, SFDVKD. CDR3 residues: CATSDRQGEITDTQYF. CDR3 sequence (DNA): TGTGCCACCAGTGACCGACAGGGGGAGATTACAGATACGCAGTATTTT.

In the case of this clonotype: With a much larger clone just one base away, this may be a read error. The chain carries TRBV12-3 or TRBV12-4 and TRBJ1-2; D unresolved. This CDR3 is built from 15 residues. CDR3 sequence: CASGSVWEYGYGYTF. CDR3 DNA sequence: TGTGCTAGTGGTTCGGTATGGGAGTATGGCTATGGCTACACCTTC.

The count of this clonotype is one. This sequence may be a read error, since a much larger clone differs from it by one base. CDR3 bases: TGTGCCAGCCGGATGCAGGGTCTGAATTCACCCCTCCACTTT. Translation gives CASRMQGLNSPLHF. This chain uses TRBV14 with TRBJ1-6, with D possibly being TRBD1 (5 bases). Per the germline V gene, CDR1 is SGHDN and CDR2 is FVKESK. V lost 8 bases, J lost 7 bases, and 15 bases lay in between. This CDR3 is built from 14 residues.

This clonotype was seen only a few times. The rearrangement joins TRBV7-2 to TRBJ2-7; D remains unclear. The CDR3 is 14 amino acids. The V and J ends lost 8 bases and 1 base respectively, with 15 bases between them. In germline, CDR1 is SGHTA, CDR2 FQGNSA. The CDR3 coding sequence is TGTGCCAGCCCTAAGAGGCCCGGATCCTACGAGCAGTACTTC. Its protein product is CASPKRPGSYEQYF.